Reported below is one T cell receptor beta chain. This clone was seen once. No cognate antigen has been identified for it. Base-call qualities are not available, and no considerably larger clone is one nucleotide away. This specimen belongs to a study of blood T cell repertoires in COVID-19 (dated by TCRdb to between 2020 and 2021). For the study in its entirety: Samples covering the acute and convalescent phases of COVID-19 were provided by collaborators in the United States, Italy and Spain. The prospective study material was composed of cDNA or gDNA derived from T cells, B-cell-depleted T cells, or PBMCs. The dataset comprised deeply sampled blood TCRbeta repertoires from subjects exposed to, actively infected with, or recovered from COVID-19. The repertoires were made available in a free public database intended to serve as a resource for research on the immune response to SARS-CoV-2. The samples were drawn from two sources: the first 160 participants of the ongoing ImmuneRACE study, and 1,000 to 1,500 subjects contributed by 6 global collaborators. A de-identified subject ID, COVID-19 status, age in years and sex were almost always included in the sample metadata. HLA class I and class II types, where available, came from metadata supplied by the sample provider rather than from assay-based typing. Paper-wide results and their limitations: The amount of clinical and demographic metadata varied by source and participant and was provided uncurated.

Reading the germline V gene gives CDR1 MDHEN and CDR2 SYDVKM. V lost 2 bases and J lost 3 bases; the stretch between them is 10 bases long. CDR3 length: 15 amino acids, cysteine to phenylalanine. Only the CDR3 DNA stays, 45 bases, in frame from base 1. The collaborating institutions used their own protocols to collect whole blood in K2EDTA tubes. For TCRbeta analysis, collaborators shipped samples as frozen whole blood, isolated PBMCs, or DNA extracted from either of those sample types. TCRbeta CDR3 regions were amplified from genomic DNA using the immunoSEQ Assay, a bias-controlled multiplex PCR. As for the original processing: Within the assay, amplification of reference gene primers was used to estimate how many nucleated cells each sample contained. Sequence reads were collapsed and filtered to measure the absolute abundance of every unique TCRbeta CDR3 rearrangement. For each sample, productive Simpson clonality was calculated by taking the square root of Simpson's diversity index across productive rearrangements. The immuneACCESS repertoire file appears here via TCRdb, limited to in-frame rearrangements. These files lack a portion of the clones; in checked studies, under half of the deficit traces to unresolved V genes, and the cause of the others is not known. That table is the source of V, J and clone size, and D and trimming were worked out from the DNA. Across this sample there are 90,000 to 120,000 clones, with 80% to 85% seen only once. The top ten clonotypes cover less than 5% of the sample.

Source material: peripheral blood. This TCR was recovered from a human donor in a cohort sampled during active COVID-19. The V and J genes are TRBV28 and TRBJ2-2, with a weak D call of TRBD1 (6 bases match). The CDR3: CASSLRPGDTGELFF. The DNA sequence is TGTGCCAGCAGTTTACGTCCAGGGGACACCGGGGAGCTGTTTTTT.